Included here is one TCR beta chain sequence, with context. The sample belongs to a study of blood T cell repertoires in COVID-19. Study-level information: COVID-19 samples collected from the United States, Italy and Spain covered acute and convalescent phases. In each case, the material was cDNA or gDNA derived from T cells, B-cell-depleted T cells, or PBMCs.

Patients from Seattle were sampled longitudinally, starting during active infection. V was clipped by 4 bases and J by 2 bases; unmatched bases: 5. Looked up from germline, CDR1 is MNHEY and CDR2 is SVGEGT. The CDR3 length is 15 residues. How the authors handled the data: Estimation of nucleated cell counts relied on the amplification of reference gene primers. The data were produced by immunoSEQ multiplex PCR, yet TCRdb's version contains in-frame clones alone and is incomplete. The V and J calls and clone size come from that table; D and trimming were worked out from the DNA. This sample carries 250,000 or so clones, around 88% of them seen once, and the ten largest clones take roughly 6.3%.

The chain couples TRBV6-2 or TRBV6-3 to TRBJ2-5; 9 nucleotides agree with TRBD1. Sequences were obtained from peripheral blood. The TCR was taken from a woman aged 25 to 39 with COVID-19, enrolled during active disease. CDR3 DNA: TGTGCCAGCAGTTCCTGGGGGACAGGGCAAGAGACCCAGTACTTC. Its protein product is CASSSWGTGQETQYF.